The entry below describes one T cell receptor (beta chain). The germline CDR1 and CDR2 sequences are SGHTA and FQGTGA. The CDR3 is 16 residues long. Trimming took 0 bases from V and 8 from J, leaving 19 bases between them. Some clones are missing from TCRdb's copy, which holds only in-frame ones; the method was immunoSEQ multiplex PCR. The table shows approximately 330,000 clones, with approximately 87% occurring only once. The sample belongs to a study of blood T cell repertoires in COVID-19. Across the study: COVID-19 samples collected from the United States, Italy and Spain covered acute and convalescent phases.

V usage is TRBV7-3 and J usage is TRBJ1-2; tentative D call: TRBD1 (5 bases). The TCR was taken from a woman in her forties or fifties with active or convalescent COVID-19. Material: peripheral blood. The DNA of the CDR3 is TGTGCCAGCAGCTTAACCGACACGAGCGGGGCGAAGGGCTACACCTTC. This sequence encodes CASSLTDTSGAKGYTF.